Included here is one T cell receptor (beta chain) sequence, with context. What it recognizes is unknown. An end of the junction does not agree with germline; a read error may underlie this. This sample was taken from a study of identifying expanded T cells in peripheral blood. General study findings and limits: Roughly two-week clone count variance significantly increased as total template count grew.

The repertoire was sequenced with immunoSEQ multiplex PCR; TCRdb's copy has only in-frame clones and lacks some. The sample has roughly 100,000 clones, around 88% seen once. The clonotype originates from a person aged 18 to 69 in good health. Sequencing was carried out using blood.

The CDR3 DNA reads TGTGCCAGCAGTATATCCTCAGGGGCCCTCTACGAGCAGTACTTC. This gives the protein CASSISSGALYEQYF. The chain is built from TRBV27 and TRBJ2-7; weak D call: TRBD1 (6 bases). Germline V CDR1 and CDR2: MNHEY, SMNVEV (reference sequence). The CDR3 consists of 15 residues.